This TCR beta chain was documented in a study of monozygotic twins with cystic fibrosis listed by TCRdb under 2021. Some background on the complete study: Barcoded libraries were prepared with around 15 PCR cycles from three micrograms of fragmented DNA. TCR beta repertoires were compared within and between 16 monozygotic twin pairs with cystic fibrosis so that genetic influence on V and J gene usage could be assessed. On the day blood was drawn, the twins' weight-for-height and FEVPerc (FEV1 disease centile) were ranked against those of the roughly 960 cohort participants. Made up mostly of children and adolescents, the cohort included ten female and six male twin pairs ranging in age from about 2.0 to 36.4 years, with a median of roughly 9 years. Data for three of the twin pairs had already been reported earlier in a different context.

Here is what the overall study found, with its caveats: The cohort was small, and the number of shared CDR3s showed no association with age, concordance or disease severity. Sharing of nucleotide-identical clonotypes was significantly greater within monozygotic CF twin pairs than between unrelated CF individuals (P = 0.000026, Mann-Whitney). Simpson clonality was generally low (median about 0.0087), which suggests a naive-dominated repertoire, and clonality was higher in the most severely affected patients. In 13 of 16 pairs, V gene usage most closely resembled the co-twin's, and the same held for J usage in 8 of 16 pairs, a pattern suggesting genetic constraints.

About this clone: What this receptor recognizes is not known. No quality values exist for individual bases; no much larger clone is one base distant.

TCR beta CDR3 regions were amplified by multiplex PCR using the immunoSEQ immune profiling system, following the manufacturer's instructions. Sequencing was performed on an Illumina NextSeq system. The source study handled its data this way. The immunoSEQ Analyzer platform handled processing of the sequence data, and clonality was calculated by taking the square root of Simpson's index of productive rearrangements. V and J usage similarity was measured by Jensen-Shannon distance, and CDR3 generation probabilities were computed with OLGA. Shared CDR3 sequences were searched against the immuneACCESS database (August 2020) and VDJdb (December 2020). Held by TCRdb, this immuneACCESS table contains in-frame sequences only and omits some clones. Under half of the omission traces to an unresolved V gene where checked; the cause of the rest is unknown. V and J calls and clone size come straight from that table; D and trimming were deduced from the DNA. Here the sample has approximately 23,000 clones; around nine tenths occur a single time. The ten biggest clones cover around 1.3% of the sample.

From its cysteine to its phenylalanine, the CDR3 spans 13 amino acids. The entry retains the CDR3 DNA only, 39 bases that are in frame from base 1. Relative to germline, V is 3 bases shorter and J is 9 bases shorter, with 14 bases between their ends. The germline V gene supplies CDR1 KGHSH and CDR2 LQKENI. The twin pairs came from the European Cystic Fibrosis Twin and Sibling Study Cohort, a cohort that recruited patients from over 150 CF clinics across 14 European countries. Zygosity and CFTR genotype were verified in-house, and zygosity was tested by multiplex PCR of nine short tandem repeat loci. Peripheral blood was sampled from each twin, and clinical parameters were recorded on the day of blood sampling. Phenol/chloroform extraction was used to isolate genomic DNA from peripheral blood cells, and the DNA was then kept in TE buffer at 4 degrees C.

The sequence is built from TRBV18 and TRBJ2-5; the D gene cannot be named for sure. The clonotype originates from a woman aged 25 to 39 with cystic fibrosis. Source material: blood. The CDR3 region: CASSPPGRTAQYF. The nucleotides read TGTGCCAGCTCACCTCCAGGCCGAACAGCCCAGTACTTC.